This TCR beta chain emerged from a study of shared clonotypes between healthy human individuals. The protocol was immunoSEQ multiplex PCR, while the TCRdb copy is restricted to in-frame clones and leaves out a portion. The table lists some 1,900,000 clones, about 95% of them singletons. CD45RO-negative cells were positively selected for CCR7, leaving out terminally differentiated effector memory CD45RA+ cells. All of the donors resided in Nashville, Tennessee, and each was a Caucasian adult. Notes on the study in general: When compared with the clonotypes that were shared by all four sorted-subset donors, the non-shared clonotypes turned out to have lower generation probabilities. Naive CD4 clonotypes were shared across a handful of donors at about 5%. Donor clonotype sharing was expected to depend on sequencing depth.

About this clone itself: Its specificity is unknown.

The receptor's source is a man aged 18 to 30 in good health. The sequencing sample was made of naive CD8+ T cells sorted from blood.

The CDR3 nucleotides are TGTGCCAGCAGCTTCCCCTTAAGCACCGGGGAGCTGTTTTTT. Residues: CASSFPLSTGELFF. The chain joins TRBV7-9 to TRBJ2-2; D not certain. Germline V gives CDR1 SEHNR, CDR2 FQNEAQ (reference sequence). The V and J ends lost 3 bases and 4 bases respectively, with 9 bases between them. The CDR3 runs to 14 residues.